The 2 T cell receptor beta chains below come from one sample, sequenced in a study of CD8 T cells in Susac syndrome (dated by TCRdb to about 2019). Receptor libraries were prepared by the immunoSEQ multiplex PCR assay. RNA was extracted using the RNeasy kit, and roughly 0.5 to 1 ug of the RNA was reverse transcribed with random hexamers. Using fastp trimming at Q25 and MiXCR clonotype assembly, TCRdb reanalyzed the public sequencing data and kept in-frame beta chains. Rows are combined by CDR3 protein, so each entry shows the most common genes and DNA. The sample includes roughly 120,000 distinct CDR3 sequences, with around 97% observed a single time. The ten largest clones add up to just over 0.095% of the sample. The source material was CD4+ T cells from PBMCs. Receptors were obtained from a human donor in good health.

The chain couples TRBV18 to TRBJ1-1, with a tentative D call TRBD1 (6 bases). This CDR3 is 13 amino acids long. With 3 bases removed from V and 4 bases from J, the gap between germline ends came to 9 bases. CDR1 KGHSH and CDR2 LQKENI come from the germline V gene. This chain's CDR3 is CASSPGRGTEAFF. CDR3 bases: TGTGCCAGCTCACCCGGCAGGGGCACTGAAGCTTTCTTT.

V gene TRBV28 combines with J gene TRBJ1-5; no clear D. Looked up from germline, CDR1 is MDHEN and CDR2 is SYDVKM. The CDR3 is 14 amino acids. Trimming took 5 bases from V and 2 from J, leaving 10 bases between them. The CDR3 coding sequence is TGTGCCAGCAGTGCTAGGGAGGGCAATCAGCCCCAGCATTTT. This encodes CASSAREGNQPQHF.